This T cell receptor beta chain was retrieved from a study of blood T cell repertoires in COVID-19. Across the study: The origin of the acute and convalescent COVID-19 samples was the United States, Italy and Spain.

Study processing details: Estimation of nucleated cell counts was performed using reference gene primer amplification. Produced via immunoSEQ multiplex PCR; TCRdb's table is partial and in-frame only. V and J calls plus clone size are reproduced from that table; the DNA served to infer D and trimming. The data contain about 56,000 clones, roughly nine tenths of them singletons. V lost 8 bases to trimming and J lost 2 bases, with 16 bases between them. The germline V gene has CDR1 MNHEY and CDR2 SMNVEV (reference sequence). This CDR3 comprises 14 residues. This clonotype was sampled from a woman aged 60 to 75 with COVID-19, enrolled during active disease. Sequenced material: peripheral blood. V usage is TRBV27 and J usage is TRBJ2-7, with D tentatively TRBD2 (5 bases). CDR3 in DNA: TGTGCCAGCTCCCCGGGCGGAGGAACCTACGAGCAGTACTTC. This codes for CASSPGGGTYEQYF.